Shown below are 23 T cell receptor beta chains from a single sample sequenced in a study of blood T cells in healthy people across ages. The use of a sample-barcoded 5' primer and a J-beta primer mix characterized a second PCR of about 7 to 12 cycles. Each CDR3 protein gets one entry after TCRdb re-called the 5' RACE reads with MiXCR. The sample records fewer than 600,000 distinct CDR3 sequences, roughly a quarter being singletons. The same data also contributed to another study, on T cells of mothers and their children.

Sequenced sample: blood. The receptors here all came from a boy between 2 and 10 years old in good health.

As for this clonotype: At one end the junction does not follow the germline gene, possibly because of a read error. The rearrangement joins TRBV27 to TRBJ1-2; D unclear. CDR3 length: 12 amino acids. Germline V CDR1 and CDR2: MNHEY, SMNVEV (reference sequence). The CDR3 nucleotides are TGTGCCAGCAGTTTACCTTCCAAAGGGCAGGTCTTC. Its translation is CASSLPSKGQVF.

The chain couples TRBV9 to TRBJ2-7; D is uncertain. The J call could be wrong; TRBJ2-1 is a better fit for the DNA end. This CDR3 comprises 12 residues. Germline-derived CDR1 and CDR2 are SGDLS and YYNGEE. The CDR3 is CASSARWDEQFF. Here the CDR3 DNA reads TGTGCCAGCAGCGCCCGATGGGATGAGCAGTTCTTC.

Only a few counts were recorded for this clonotype. This chain connects TRBV2 to TRBJ2-3, with 7 bases lining up with TRBD2. This CDR3 is 16 amino acids long. Germline CDR1 SNHLY, CDR2 FYNNEI. Trimming removed 6 bases from V and 0 bases from J; junction bases left unmatched: 9. CDR3 nucleotide sequence: TGTGCCAGCAGAGACCCGGGGGGATCTAGCACAGATACGCAGTATTTT. This encodes CASRDPGGSSTDTQYF.

This clonotype was counted a few times. The V gene is TRBV27, the J gene TRBJ2-3; D remains ambiguous. Between the trimmed V and J ends, which lost 2 bases and 2 bases, there was a span of 5 bases. The germline V gene encodes CDR1 MNHEY and CDR2 SMNVEV (reference sequence). The CDR3 runs to 13 residues. The CDR3 DNA reads as TGTGCCAGCAGTTTAACACACACAGATACGCAGTATTTT. Protein sequence: CASSLTHTDTQYF.

In this sample, this clonotype turned up a few times. The chain uses TRBV10-3 and TRBJ1-2; unclear D gene. The V gene's germline CDR1 is ENHRY and CDR2 SYGVKD. This CDR3 is 11 amino acids long. Trimming stripped 3 bases from V and 5 bases from J, with 4 bases between. The CDR3 bases are TGTGCCATCAGTGACTTTTATGGCTACACCTTC. This codes for CAISDFYGYTF.

This clonotype was detected a few times. The V call is TRBV27, the J call TRBJ2-1; no reliable D call. V was trimmed by 3 bases and J by 2 bases, leaving 8 bases between them. The CDR3 runs to 14 residues. Germline CDR1 MNHEY, CDR2 SMNVEV (reference sequence). This chain's CDR3 is CASSFAVPYNEQFF. The CDR3 nucleotides read TGTGCCAGCAGTTTTGCGGTCCCCTACAATGAGCAGTTCTTC.

The rearrangement uses TRBV4-3 and TRBJ1-4, with D maybe TRBD1 (5 bases). The CDR3 is 15 amino acids. Between the trimmed V and J ends, which lost 0 bases and 7 bases, there was a span of 12 bases. The germline gives CDR1 LGHNA, CDR2 YSLEER. The CDR3 DNA reads TGCGCCAGCAGCCAAGACGGGGGGTACGGTGAAAAACTGTTTTTT. It codes for CASSQDGGYGEKLFF.

The V gene is TRBV14, the J gene TRBJ2-1; no definite D call. Germline CDR1 reads SGHDN; CDR2 reads FVKESK. The V gene lost 1 base and the J gene lost 14 bases, with 9 bases spanning the gap. The CDR3 has 11 residues. CDR3 DNA: TGTGCCAGCAGCCAAGGGATTAGGGAGTTCTTC. Its protein product is CASSQGIREFF. Using reference TRBV14 and TRBJ2-1 for the parts outside the CDR3, the full variable domain is EAGVTQFPSHSVIEKGQTVTLRCDPISGHDNLYWYRRVMGKEIKFLLHFVKESKQDESGMPNNRFLAERTGGTYSTLKVQPAELEDSGVYFCASSQGIREFFGPGTRLTVL.

The chain joins TRBV5-1 to TRBJ2-5; D possibly matches TRBD1 or TRBD2 (6 bases each). The J call is uncertain, as TRBJ2-7 better fits the DNA end. The CDR3 length is 14 residues. Germline lookup yields CDR1 SGHRS and CDR2 YFSETQ. The chain's CDR3 is CASSRGDNSYEQYF. For the CDR3, the DNA is TGCGCCAGCAGCCGCGGGGACAATTCCTACGAGCAGTACTTC.

V and J are TRBV9 and TRBJ1-2, with a tentative D call TRBD1 (6 bases). There are 16 residues in the CDR3. Germline V gene lookup returns CDR1 SGDLS and CDR2 YYNGEE. Trimming cost V 0 bases and J 4 bases, with 16 bases left between them. The CDR3 coding sequence is TGTGCCAGCAGCGTAGCCGGGGCAGGGGCTGGCTATGGCTACACCTTC. It encodes CASSVAGAGAGYGYTF.

This clonotype turned up a few times. J is TRBJ2-7 and V is TRBV12-3 or TRBV12-4; D is undetermined. Deletions cut 3 bases from V and 0 bases from J, with 9 bases between. CDR3 length equals 14 residues. The CDR3 sequence is CASSFYPSSYEQYF. The CDR3, as DNA: TGTGCCAGCAGTTTCTACCCGAGCTCCTACGAGCAGTACTTC.

V usage is TRBV11-2 and J usage is TRBJ1-4; TRBD1 might be the D (5 bases). Deletions cut 5 bases from V and 4 bases from J, with 14 bases between. CDR1 SGHAT and CDR2 FQNNGV come from the germline V gene. This CDR3 is 15 amino acids long. CDR3 sequence (DNA): TGTGCCAGCAGCCCGGGGGAGCTAATTAATGAAAAACTGTTTTTT. This translates into CASSPGELINEKLFF.

Ten or more counts support this clonotype. The chain combines TRBV13 with TRBJ2-5; no clear D. Germline CDR1 reads PRHDT; CDR2 reads FYEKMQ (reference sequence). V dropped 5 bases and J dropped 2 bases, with 15 bases sitting between them. CDR3 size: 15 residues. CDR3 DNA: TGTGCCAGCAGCCCAAGGACGCTCTCTCAAGAGACCCAGTACTTC. Its protein product is CASSPRTLSQETQYF.

The chain carries TRBV5-1 and TRBJ2-3, with no clear D. Trimming pared 0 bases from V and 5 bases from J, leaving 4 bases between. The CDR3 loop spans 12 amino acids. Germline CDR1 is SGHRS and CDR2 is YFSETQ. Written as DNA, the CDR3 is TGCGCCAGCAGCTTGGATTTAGATACGCAGTATTTT. Translated, it gives CASSLDLDTQYF.

This chain links TRBV7-8 with TRBJ2-3; 7 nucleotides align to TRBD1. The CDR3 spans 17 residues. J lost 3 bases, V lost 1 base, and 10 bases had no gene match. Germline-derived CDR1 and CDR2 are SGHVS and FQNEAQ. The CDR3 loop is CASSLDRGRILTDTQYF. CDR3 bases: TGTGCCAGCAGCTTAGACAGGGGAAGGATCCTAACAGATACGCAGTATTTT.

This clonotype appeared a few times. The V gene is TRBV20-1, the J gene TRBJ2-5; D call uncertain. This CDR3 spans 13 amino acids. V was trimmed by 0 bases and J by 2 bases, leaving 7 bases between them. Germline CDR1 DFQATT, CDR2 SNEGSKA (reference sequence). CDR3 nucleotide sequence: TGCAGTGCTAGAGATGGAGTGCAAGAGACCCAGTACTTC. As protein: CSARDGVQETQYF.

This clonotype appeared a few times. The V and J genes are TRBV3-1 and TRBJ2-4; D uncertain. Between the trimmed V and J ends, which lost 0 bases and 9 bases, there was a span of 9 bases. Germline lookup yields CDR1 LGHDT and CDR2 YNNKEL (reference sequence). CDR3 length: 13 amino acids. The CDR3 sequence: CASSQETLAIQYF. CDR3 sequence (DNA): TGTGCCAGCAGCCAAGAGACTCTCGCCATTCAGTACTTC.

V usage is TRBV19 and J usage is TRBJ1-2; a possible D gene is TRBD1 (5 bases). The CDR3 consists of 13 residues. Germline V CDR1 and CDR2: LNHDA, SQIVND (reference sequence). Between the trimmed V and J ends, which lost 7 bases and 3 bases, there was a span of 12 bases. The CDR3 DNA reads TGTGCCAGTACCGCTTTAGGGGACTATGGCTACACCTTC. Protein sequence: CASTALGDYGYTF. The full variable domain, rest sourced from reference TRBV19 and TRBJ1-2, is DGGITQSPKYLFRKEGQNVTLSCEQNLNHDAMYWYRQDPGQGLRLIYYSQIVNDFQKGDIAEGYSVSREKKESFPLTVTSAQKNPTAFYLCASTALGDYGYTFGSGTRLTVV.

This clonotype was recorded a few times. The rearrangement joins TRBV29-1 to TRBJ1-6; TRBD1 aligns across 9 bases. This CDR3 spans 13 amino acids. Germline V lookup: CDR1 SQVTM, CDR2 ANQGSEA. Trimming cost V 6 bases and J 5 bases; bases outside gene matches: 2. The CDR3: CSVRTGDNSPLHF. Written as DNA, the CDR3 is TGCAGCGTGCGGACAGGGGATAATTCACCCCTCCACTTT.

This clonotype was detected only once. The DNA for the CDR3 is TGCGCCAGCAGTTCAGCGGCACAGGGAGTAAACATTCAGTACTTC. Encoded protein: CASSSAAQGVNIQYF. This chain uses TRBV4-3 with TRBJ2-4; perhaps TRBD1 as D (6 bases). V was cut by 6 bases and J by 6 bases, with 18 bases left in between. CDR1 is LGHNA, CDR2 YSLEER, per germline. This CDR3 comprises 15 residues.

This rearrangement joins TRBV27 to TRBJ2-7, with D maybe TRBD2 (6 bases). The V gene's germline CDR1 is MNHEY and CDR2 SMNVEV (reference sequence). The V end lost 0 bases, the J end lost 2 bases, and 14 bases lay between the germline ends. CDR3 length: 16 residues. In DNA form, the CDR3 reads TGTGCCAGCAGTTTATCCCTACTAGCTCTCCCCTACGAGCAGTACTTC. This gives the protein CASSLSLLALPYEQYF.

This clonotype was picked up a small number of times. The chain is built from TRBV7-9 and TRBJ1-2; TRBD1 is a possible D gene (6 bases). V lost 4 bases, J lost 6 bases, and 18 bases lay in between. CDR3 length: 15 residues. Germline loops: CDR1 SEHNR, CDR2 FQNEAQ (reference sequence). The CDR3 region is CASSYEGEGGDGYTF. The CDR3 region has the DNA TGTGCCAGCAGCTACGAGGGGGAGGGGGGCGATGGCTACACCTTC.

CDR3 residues: CASKVMAGYNEQFF. The CDR3 nucleotides are TGCGCCAGCAAGGTTATGGCAGGTTACAATGAGCAGTTCTTC. The chain links TRBV5-1 to TRBJ2-1, with no clear D. The CDR3 extends over 14 amino acids. V was shortened by 6 bases and J by 4 bases, with 14 bases between the two germline ends. Germline V gene sequence: CDR1 SGHRS, CDR2 YFSETQ.